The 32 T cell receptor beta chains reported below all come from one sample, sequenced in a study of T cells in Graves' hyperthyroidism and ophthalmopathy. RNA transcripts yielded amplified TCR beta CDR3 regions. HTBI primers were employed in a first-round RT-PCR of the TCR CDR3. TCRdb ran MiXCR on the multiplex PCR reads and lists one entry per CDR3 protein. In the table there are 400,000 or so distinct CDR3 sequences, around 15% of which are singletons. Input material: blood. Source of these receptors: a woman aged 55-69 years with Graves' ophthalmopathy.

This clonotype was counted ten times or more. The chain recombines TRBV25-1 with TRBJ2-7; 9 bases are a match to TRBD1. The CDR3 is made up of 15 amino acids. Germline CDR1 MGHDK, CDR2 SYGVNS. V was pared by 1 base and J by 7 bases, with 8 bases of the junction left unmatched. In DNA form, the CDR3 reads TGTGCCAGCAGTGAATGGGGAACAGGGGGCTGGGAGCAGTACTTC. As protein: CASSEWGTGGWEQYF.

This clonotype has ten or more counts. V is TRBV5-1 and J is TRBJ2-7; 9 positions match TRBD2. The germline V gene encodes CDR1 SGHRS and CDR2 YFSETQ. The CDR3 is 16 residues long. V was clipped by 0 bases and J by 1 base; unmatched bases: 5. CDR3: CASSLEGSGSSYEQYF. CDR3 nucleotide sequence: TGCGCCAGCAGCTTGGAGGGTAGCGGGAGTTCCTACGAGCAGTACTTC. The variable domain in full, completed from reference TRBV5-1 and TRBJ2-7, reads KAGVTQTPRYLIKTRGQQVTLSCSPISGHRSVSWYQQTPGQGLQFLFEYFSETQRNKGNFPGRFSGRQFSNSRSEMNVSTLELGDSALYLCASSLEGSGSSYEQYFGPGTRLTVT.

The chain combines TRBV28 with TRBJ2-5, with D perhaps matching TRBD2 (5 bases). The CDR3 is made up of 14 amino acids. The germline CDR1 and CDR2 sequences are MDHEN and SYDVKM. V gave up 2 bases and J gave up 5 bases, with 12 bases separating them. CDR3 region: CASSLIGNAETQYF. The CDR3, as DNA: TGTGCCAGCAGTTTAATCGGGAATGCGGAGACCCAGTACTTC.

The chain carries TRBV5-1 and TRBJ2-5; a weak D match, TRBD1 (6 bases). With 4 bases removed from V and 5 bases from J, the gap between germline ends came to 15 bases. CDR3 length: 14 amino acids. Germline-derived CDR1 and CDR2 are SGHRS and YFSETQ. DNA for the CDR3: TGCGCCAGCAGCCCGGGGACATCCCTGGAGACCCAGTACTTC. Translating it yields CASSPGTSLETQYF.

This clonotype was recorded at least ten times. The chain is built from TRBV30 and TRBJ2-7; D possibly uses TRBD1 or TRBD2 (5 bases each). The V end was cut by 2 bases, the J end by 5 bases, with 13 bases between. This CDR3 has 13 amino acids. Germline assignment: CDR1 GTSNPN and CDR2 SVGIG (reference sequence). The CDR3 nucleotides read TGTGCCTGGAGTATGGGGGAGTTGGACGAGCAGTACTTC. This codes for CAWSMGELDEQYF.

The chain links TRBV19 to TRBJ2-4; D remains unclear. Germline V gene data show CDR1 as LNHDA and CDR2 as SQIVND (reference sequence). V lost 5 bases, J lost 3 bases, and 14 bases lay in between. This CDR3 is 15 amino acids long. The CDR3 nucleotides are TGTGCCAGTAGTGAACTCGAGAGTTTCAAAAACATTCAGTACTTC. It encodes CASSELESFKNIQYF.

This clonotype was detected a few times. Here the CDR3 DNA reads TGTGCCAGTAGTCCGAGAACAGGGAGATGGGCCTACGAGCAGTACTTC. Its protein product is CASSPRTGRWAYEQYF. This chain links TRBV19 with TRBJ2-7; possible D gene TRBD1, 6 bases. Per germline, CDR1 LNHDA and CDR2 SQIVND (reference sequence). The V gene lost 5 bases and the J gene lost 2 bases, with 19 bases spanning the gap. The CDR3 runs 16 residues.

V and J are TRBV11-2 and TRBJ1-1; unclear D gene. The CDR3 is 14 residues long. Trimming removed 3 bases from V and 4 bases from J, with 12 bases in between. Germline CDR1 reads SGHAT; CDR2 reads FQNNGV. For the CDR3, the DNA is TGTGCCAGCAGCTTGGGAGGGAGCATCACTGAAGCTTTCTTT. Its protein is CASSLGGSITEAFF.

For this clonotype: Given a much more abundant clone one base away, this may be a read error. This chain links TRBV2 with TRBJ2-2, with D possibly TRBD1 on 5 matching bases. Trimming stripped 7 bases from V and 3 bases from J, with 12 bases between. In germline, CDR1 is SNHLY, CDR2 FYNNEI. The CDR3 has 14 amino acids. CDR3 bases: TGTGCCAGCAAACAGGCCCCGGACACCGGGGAGCTGTTTTTT. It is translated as CASKQAPDTGELFF.

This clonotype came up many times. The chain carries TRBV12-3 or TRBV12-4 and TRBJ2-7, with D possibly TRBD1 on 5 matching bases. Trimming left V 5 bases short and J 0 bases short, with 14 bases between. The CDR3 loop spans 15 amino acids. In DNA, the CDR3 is TGTGCCAGCAGTAATTGGGGCCGCCGCTCCTACGAGCAGTACTTC. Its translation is CASSNWGRRSYEQYF.

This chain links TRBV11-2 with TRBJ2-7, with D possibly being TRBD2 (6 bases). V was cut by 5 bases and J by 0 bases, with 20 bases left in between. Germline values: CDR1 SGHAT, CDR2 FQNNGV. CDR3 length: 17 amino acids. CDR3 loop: CASSQPQERVVSYEQYF. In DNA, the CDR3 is TGTGCCAGCAGCCAACCTCAGGAGCGGGTTGTCTCCTACGAGCAGTACTTC.

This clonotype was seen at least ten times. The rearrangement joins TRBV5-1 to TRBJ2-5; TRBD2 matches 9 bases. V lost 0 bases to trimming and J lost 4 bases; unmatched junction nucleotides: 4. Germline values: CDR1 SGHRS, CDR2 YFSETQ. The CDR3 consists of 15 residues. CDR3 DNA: TGCGCCAGCAGCTTGGGTAGCGGGAGCGGAGAGACCCAGTACTTC. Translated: CASSLGSGSGETQYF.

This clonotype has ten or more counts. CDR3 nucleotides: TGCAGTGCCGACCGCATTGGGACTAGCGGGAGTTACGAGCAGTACTTC. Translated: CSADRIGTSGSYEQYF. The V gene is TRBV20-1, the J gene TRBJ2-7; 14 positions match TRBD2. J gave up 4 bases and V 6 bases, and 11 bases lay outside the gene matches. The CDR3 extends over 16 amino acids. The germline CDR1 and CDR2 sequences are DFQATT and SNEGSKA (reference sequence).

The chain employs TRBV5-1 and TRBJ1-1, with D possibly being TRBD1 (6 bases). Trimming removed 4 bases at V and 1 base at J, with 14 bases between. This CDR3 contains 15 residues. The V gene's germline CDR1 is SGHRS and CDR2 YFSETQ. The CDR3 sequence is CASSPYRVGNTEAFF. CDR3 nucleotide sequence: TGCGCCAGCAGCCCGTACAGGGTGGGGAACACTGAAGCTTTCTTT.

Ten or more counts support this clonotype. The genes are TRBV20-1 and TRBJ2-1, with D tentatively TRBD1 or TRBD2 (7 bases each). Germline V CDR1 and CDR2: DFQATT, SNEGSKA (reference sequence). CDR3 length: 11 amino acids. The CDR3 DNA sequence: TGCACCAGGGGGGGGCACAATGAGCAGTTCTTC. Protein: CTRGGHNEQFF.

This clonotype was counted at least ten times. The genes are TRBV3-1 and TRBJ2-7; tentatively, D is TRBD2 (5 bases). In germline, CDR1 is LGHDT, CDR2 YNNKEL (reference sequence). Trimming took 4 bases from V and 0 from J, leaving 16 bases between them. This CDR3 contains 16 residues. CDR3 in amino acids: CASSPDPSGSSYEQYF. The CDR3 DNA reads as TGTGCCAGCAGCCCAGACCCCTCTGGGAGCTCCTACGAGCAGTACTTC.

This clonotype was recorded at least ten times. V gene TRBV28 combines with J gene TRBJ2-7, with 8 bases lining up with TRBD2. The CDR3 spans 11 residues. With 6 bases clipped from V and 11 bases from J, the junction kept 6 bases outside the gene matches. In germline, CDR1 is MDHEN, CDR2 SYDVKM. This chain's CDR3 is CASRNRAGEYF. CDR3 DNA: TGTGCCAGCAGGAACAGAGCGGGGGAGTACTTC.

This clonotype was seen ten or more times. CDR3 region: CASSRVGGLDEQFF. The CDR3 DNA is TGTGCCAGCAGCCGCGTGGGGGGGCTGGATGAGCAGTTCTTC. This sequence joins TRBV13 and TRBJ2-1, with D tentatively TRBD2 (7 bases). V was cut by 5 bases and J by 8 bases, with 16 bases left in between. Germline V gene sequence: CDR1 PRHDT, CDR2 FYEKMQ (reference sequence). The CDR3 totals 14 residues. The full variable domain, its missing parts supplied by reference TRBV13 and TRBJ2-1, is AAGVIQSPRHLIKEKRETATLKCYPIPRHDTVYWYQQGPGQDPQFLISFYEKMQSDKGSIPDRFSAQQFSDYHSELNMSSLELGDSALYFCASSRVGGLDEQFFGPGTRLTVL.

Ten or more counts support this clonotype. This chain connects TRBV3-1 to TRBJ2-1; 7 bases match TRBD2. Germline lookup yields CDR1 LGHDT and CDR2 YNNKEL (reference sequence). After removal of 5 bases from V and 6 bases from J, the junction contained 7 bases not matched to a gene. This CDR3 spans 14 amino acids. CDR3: CASSKAGPVNEQFF. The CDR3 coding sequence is TGTGCCAGCAGCAAAGCGGGACCCGTCAATGAGCAGTTCTTC.

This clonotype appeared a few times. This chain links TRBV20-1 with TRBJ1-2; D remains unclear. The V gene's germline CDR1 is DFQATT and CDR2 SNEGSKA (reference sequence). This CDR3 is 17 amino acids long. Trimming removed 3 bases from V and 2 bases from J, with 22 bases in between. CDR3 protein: CSASSFFAGLENYGYTF. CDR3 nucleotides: TGCAGTGCTAGCTCCTTTTTTGCGGGGTTGGAGAACTATGGCTACACCTTC.

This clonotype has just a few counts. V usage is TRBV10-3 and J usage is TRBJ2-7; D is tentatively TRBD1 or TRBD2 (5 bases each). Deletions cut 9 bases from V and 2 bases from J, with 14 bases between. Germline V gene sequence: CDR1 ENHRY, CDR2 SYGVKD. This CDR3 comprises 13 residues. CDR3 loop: CAMNRDGAYEQYF. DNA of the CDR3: TGTGCCATGAACCGGGACGGAGCCTACGAGCAGTACTTC.

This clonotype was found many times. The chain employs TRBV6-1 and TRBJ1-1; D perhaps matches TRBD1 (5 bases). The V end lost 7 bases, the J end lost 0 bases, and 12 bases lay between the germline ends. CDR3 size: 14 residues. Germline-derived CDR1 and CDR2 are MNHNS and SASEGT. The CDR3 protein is CASNMGGLNTEAFF. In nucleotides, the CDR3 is TGTGCCAGCAATATGGGGGGATTGAACACTGAAGCTTTCTTT.

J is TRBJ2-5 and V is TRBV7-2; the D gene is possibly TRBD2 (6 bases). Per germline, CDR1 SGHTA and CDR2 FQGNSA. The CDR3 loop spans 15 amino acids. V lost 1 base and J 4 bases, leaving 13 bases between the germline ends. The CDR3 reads CASSLVPGVRETQYF. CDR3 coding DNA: TGTGCCAGCAGCTTAGTTCCGGGAGTCAGAGAGACCCAGTACTTC. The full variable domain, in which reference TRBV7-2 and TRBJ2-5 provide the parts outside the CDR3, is GAGVSQSPSNKVTEKGKDVELRCDPISGHTALYWYRQSLGQGLEFLIYFQGNSAPDKSGLPSDRFSAERTGGSVSTLTIQRTQQEDSAVYLCASSLVPGVRETQYFGPGTRLLVL.

DNA for the CDR3: TGTGCCAGCAGACCCCCAGGGTTTCCGACAGGGGGCTACGAGCAGTACTTC. As protein: CASRPPGFPTGGYEQYF. The chain carries TRBV28 and TRBJ2-7, with 9 bases that match TRBD1. Germline CDR1 is MDHEN and CDR2 is SYDVKM. V gave up 6 bases and J gave up 3 bases; unmatched junction bases: 15. The CDR3 runs to 17 residues.

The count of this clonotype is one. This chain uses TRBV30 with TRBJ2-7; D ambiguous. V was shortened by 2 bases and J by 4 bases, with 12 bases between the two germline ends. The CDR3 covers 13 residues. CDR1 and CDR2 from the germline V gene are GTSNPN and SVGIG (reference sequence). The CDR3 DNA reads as TGTGCCTGGAGTATCCCAAGCAGGTACGAGCAGTACTTC. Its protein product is CAWSIPSRYEQYF. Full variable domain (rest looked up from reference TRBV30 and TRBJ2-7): SQTIHQWPATLVQPVGSPLSLECTVEGTSNPNLYWYRQAAGRGLQLLFYSVGIGQISSEVPQNLSASRPQDRQFILSSKKLLLSDSGFYLCAWSIPSRYEQYFGPGTRLTVT.

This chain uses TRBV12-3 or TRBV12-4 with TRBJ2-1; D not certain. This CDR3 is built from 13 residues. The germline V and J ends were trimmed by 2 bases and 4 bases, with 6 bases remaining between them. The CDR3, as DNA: TGTGCCAGCAGTTTAATAGGGTACAATGAGCAGTTCTTC. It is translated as CASSLIGYNEQFF.

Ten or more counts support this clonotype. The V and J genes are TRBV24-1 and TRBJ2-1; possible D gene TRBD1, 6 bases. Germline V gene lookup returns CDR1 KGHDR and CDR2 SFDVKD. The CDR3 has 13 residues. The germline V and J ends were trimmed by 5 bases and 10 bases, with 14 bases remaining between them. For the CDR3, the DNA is TGTGCCACCAGTGCTCCCTATGGGGGCGAGCAGTTCTTC. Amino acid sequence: CATSAPYGGEQFF.

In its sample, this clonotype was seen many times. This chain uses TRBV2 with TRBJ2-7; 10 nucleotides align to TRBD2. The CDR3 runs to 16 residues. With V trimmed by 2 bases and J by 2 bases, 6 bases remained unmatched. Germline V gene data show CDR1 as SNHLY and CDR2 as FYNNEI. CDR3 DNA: TGTGCCAGCAGTGAAACGTTAGCGGGGGGTGCCTACGAGCAGTACTTC. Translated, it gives CASSETLAGGAYEQYF.

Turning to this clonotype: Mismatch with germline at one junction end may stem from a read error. The CDR3 protein is CASSLLGTSGTGELLF. The CDR3 bases are TGTGCCAGCAGCTTATTGGGGACTAGCGGGACCGGGGAGCTGCTTTTT. The chain uses TRBV7-2 and TRBJ2-2; TRBD2 matches at 13 bases. CDR1 is SGHTA, CDR2 FQGNSA, per germline. The CDR3 extends over 16 amino acids. Full variable domain (rest looked up from reference TRBV7-2 and TRBJ2-2): GAGVSQSPSNKVTEKGKDVELRCDPISGHTALYWYRQSLGQGLEFLIYFQGNSAPDKSGLPSDRFSAERTGGSVSTLTIQRTQQEDSAVYLCASSLLGTSGTGELLFGEGSRLTVL.

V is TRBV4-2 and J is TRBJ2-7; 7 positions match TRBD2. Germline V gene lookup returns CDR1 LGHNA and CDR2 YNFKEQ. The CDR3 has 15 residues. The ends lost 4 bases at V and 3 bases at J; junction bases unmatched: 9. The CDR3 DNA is TGTGCCAGCAGCCCTGGACTAGTACGGCACTACGAGCAGTACTTC. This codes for CASSPGLVRHYEQYF.

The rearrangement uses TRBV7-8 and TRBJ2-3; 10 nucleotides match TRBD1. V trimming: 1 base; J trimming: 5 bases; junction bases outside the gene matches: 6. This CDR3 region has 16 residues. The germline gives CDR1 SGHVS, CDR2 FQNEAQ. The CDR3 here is CASSLGDRGPIDTQYF. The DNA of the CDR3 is TGTGCCAGCAGCTTAGGGGACAGGGGACCCATAGATACGCAGTATTTT. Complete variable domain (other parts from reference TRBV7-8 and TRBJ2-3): GAGVSQSPRYKVAKRGQDVALRCDPISGHVSLFWYQQALGQGPEFLTYFQNEAQLDKSGLPSDRFFAERPEGSVSTLKIQRTQQEDSAVYLCASSLGDRGPIDTQYFGPGTRLTVL.

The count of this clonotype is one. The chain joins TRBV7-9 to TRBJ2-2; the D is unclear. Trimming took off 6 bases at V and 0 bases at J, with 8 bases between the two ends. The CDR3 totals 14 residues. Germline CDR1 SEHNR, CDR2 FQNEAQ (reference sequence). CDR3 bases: TGTGCCAGCAGGCCAGGCCCGAACACCGGGGAGCTGTTTTTT. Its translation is CASRPGPNTGELFF. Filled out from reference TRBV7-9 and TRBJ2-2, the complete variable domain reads DTGVSQNPRHKITKRGQNVTFRCDPISEHNRLYWYRQTLGQGPEFLTYFQNEAQLEKSRLLSDRFSAERPKGSFSTLEIQRTEQGDSAMYLCASRPGPNTGELFFGEGSRLTVL.